One sample yielded the 2 T cell receptor beta chains listed below, sequenced in a study of blood T cells in healthy people across ages. For the second PCR, which ran for roughly 6 to 12 cycles, a sample-barcoded 5' primer and a J-beta primer mix were used. One entry per CDR3 protein, called by TCRdb with MiXCR from the 5' RACE reads. In the table there are about 1.4 million distinct CDR3 sequences, 59% of which are singletons. The sample taken for sequencing was blood. The receptors shown here come from a man younger than 30 in good health.

The CDR3 sequence is CASSKAVAGAATNEKLFF. CDR3 sequence (DNA): TGTGCCAGCAGCAAAGCGGTAGCAGGGGCGGCAACTAATGAAAAACTGTTTTTT. The chain joins TRBV21-1 to TRBJ1-4; whether TRBD1, the table's D call, matches the DNA was not checked. TRBV21-1 is described as a pseudogene. CDR3 length equals 18 residues.

This clonotype was detected only a few times. V usage is TRBV29-1 and J usage is TRBJ2-1; TRBD2 agrees at 15 bases. Germline lookup yields CDR1 SQVTM and CDR2 ANQGSEA. CDR3 length: 18 residues. CDR3 loop: CSPLPGLAGGSSYNEQFF. The CDR3 nucleotides read TGCAGTCCCCTACCGGGACTAGCGGGAGGTAGCTCCTACAATGAGCAGTTCTTC.